The 21 T cell receptor beta chains below were found in one sample sequenced in a study of post-analysis software for immune sequencing data. TCR beta libraries were prepared from cDNA with unique molecular identifiers. TCRdb re-called the PCR reads with MiXCR, one entry per CDR3 protein. The sample includes some 450,000 distinct CDR3 sequences, under 55% of them seen just once. Antigens for these TCRs are unknown. Notes on the study in general: In patients, TRBV5-6, TRBV5-1 and TRBV20-1 belonged to roughly 5 TRBV segments found more frequently than in controls.

Input material: blood. These TCRs come from a girl between 5 and 17 years old with multiple sclerosis.

The J gene is TRBJ1-2, the V gene TRBV12-3 or TRBV12-4; 7 nucleotides line up with TRBD1. J was trimmed by 3 bases and V by 5 bases; bases with no gene match: 6. The CDR3 is 14 residues long. CDR3 residues: CASSRSGGDYGYTF. CDR3 DNA: TGTGCCAGCAGTCGGTCAGGGGGGGACTATGGCTACACCTTC.

This clonotype was detected only once. The chain uses TRBV28 and TRBJ2-5; no clear D. Trimming pared 11 bases from V and 5 bases from J, leaving 18 bases between. The CDR3 runs 13 residues. The V gene's germline CDR1 is MDHEN and CDR2 SYDVKM. In DNA, the CDR3 is TGTGCCCTGGGCCAGGCGACTCTGGAGACCCAGTACTTC. Translating gives CALGQATLETQYF.

This sequence joins TRBV4-2 and TRBJ2-1; 7 bases align to TRBD2. There are 16 residues in the CDR3. V was clipped by 0 bases and J by 2 bases; unmatched bases: 4. Per germline, CDR1 LGHNA and CDR2 YNFKEQ. CDR3 residues: CASSQDAAGPYNEQFF. CDR3 DNA sequence: TGTGCCAGCAGCCAAGATGCAGCGGGGCCCTACAATGAGCAGTTCTTC.

The chain recombines TRBV15 with TRBJ2-5; D may be TRBD2 (6 bases). From germline, CDR1 is LNHNV and CDR2 YYDKDF (reference sequence). The CDR3 has 17 amino acids. With 1 base removed from V and 2 bases from J, the gap between germline ends came to 17 bases. CDR3 sequence: CATSRAFTGGIQETQYF. Here the CDR3 DNA reads TGTGCCACCAGCAGAGCTTTTACCGGCGGGATTCAAGAGACCCAGTACTTC. The variable domain in full, completed from reference TRBV15 and TRBJ2-5, reads DAMVIQNPRYQVTQFGKPVTLSCSQTLNHNVMYWYQQKSSQAPKLLFHYYDKDFNNEADTPDNFQSRRPNTSFCFLDIRSPGLGDTAMYLCATSRAFTGGIQETQYFGPGTRLLVL.

The chain employs TRBV20-1 and TRBJ2-1, with a possible D match to TRBD2 (6 bases). This CDR3 region has 15 residues. V was trimmed by 6 bases and J by 4 bases, leaving 19 bases between them. The germline V gene encodes CDR1 DFQATT and CDR2 SNEGSKA (reference sequence). The CDR3 region has the DNA TGCAGTGCCGCGGGGTCCAAAGCGGTTTACAATGAGCAGTTCTTC. Amino acid sequence: CSAAGSKAVYNEQFF.

V and J are TRBV28 and TRBJ1-2; possible D gene TRBD1, 5 bases. Trimming shortened V by 5 bases and J by 13 bases, and 17 bases separated the two germline ends. Germline values: CDR1 MDHEN, CDR2 SYDVKM. This CDR3 spans 12 amino acids. The CDR3: CASSRGDSFSTF. CDR3 in DNA: TGTGCCAGCAGTCGAGGGGATTCTTTTTCCACCTTC.

CDR3 in amino acids: CASSLSRTYTDTQYF. The CDR3 DNA follows: TGTGCCAGCAGCTTATCACGAACCTACACAGATACGCAGTATTTT. The V gene is TRBV7-3, the J gene TRBJ2-3; D gene ambiguous. Trimming pared 2 bases from V and 2 bases from J, leaving 11 bases between. CDR1 is SGHTA, CDR2 FQGTGA, per germline. This CDR3 spans 15 amino acids.

The gene calls are TRBV24-1 and TRBJ2-7; tentatively, D is TRBD1 (5 bases). The length of the CDR3 is 14 residues. CDR1 KGHDR and CDR2 SFDVKD come from the germline V gene. V was shortened by 2 bases and J by 5 bases, with 12 bases between the two germline ends. The CDR3 bases are TGTGCCACCAGTGATTCGTCCAGGGATCACGAGCAGTACTTC. Translating gives CATSDSSRDHEQYF.

J is TRBJ2-7 and V is TRBV10-3; TRBD2 might be the D (7 bases). Between the trimmed V and J ends, which lost 2 bases and 7 bases, there was a span of 24 bases. The CDR3 sequence is 17 residues long. Germline CDR1 is ENHRY and CDR2 is SYGVKD. DNA for the CDR3: TGTGCCATCAGTGAGGCGTCGGGGGCGGGAGCTCGAGGTGAGCAGTACTTC. It yields the protein CAISEASGAGARGEQYF.

The rearrangement links TRBV5-1 to TRBJ2-1; 10 bases line up with TRBD1. Germline lookup yields CDR1 SGHRS and CDR2 YFSETQ. After removal of 4 bases from V and 8 bases from J, the junction contained 9 bases not matched to a gene. The CDR3 is 15 residues long. Here the CDR3 reads CASSPRDRGGDEQFF. The CDR3 DNA reads TGCGCCAGCAGCCCCCGGGACAGGGGAGGAGATGAGCAGTTCTTC.

This chain joins TRBV4-3 and TRBJ1-4, with unresolved D. The CDR3 has 16 residues. Trimming removed 0 bases from V and 5 bases from J, with 13 bases in between. Germline values: CDR1 LGHNA, CDR2 YSLEER. The CDR3 region has the DNA TGCGCCAGCAGCCAAGATAGGGAGGCAGGAAATGAAAAACTGTTTTTT. Translation gives CASSQDREAGNEKLFF.

This clonotype was found once. DNA of the CDR3: TGTGCCACCAGCAGAGTGTCAGGGGGCTTTAACACTGAAGCTTTCTTT. It translates to CATSRVSGGFNTEAFF. The chain is built from TRBV15 and TRBJ1-1, with 8 bases fitting TRBD1. Germline V CDR1 and CDR2: LNHNV, YYDKDF (reference sequence). The CDR3 runs to 16 residues. Trimming cost V 1 base and J 2 bases; bases outside gene matches: 6.

The J gene is TRBJ2-3, the V gene TRBV7-2; TRBD1 agrees at 9 bases. V shed 5 bases, J shed 9 bases, and the junction held 15 bases outside the gene matches. This CDR3 has 16 amino acids. Germline assignment: CDR1 SGHTA and CDR2 FQGNSA. CDR3 bases: TGTGCCAGCAGCCGAAATTCCGGGACAGGGTTAGGCACGCAGTATTTT. Amino acid sequence: CASSRNSGTGLGTQYF.

The chain links TRBV28 to TRBJ2-4; D remains unclear. The J call may be faulty, since TRBJ2-7 better matches the DNA end. Germline CDR1 MDHEN, CDR2 SYDVKM. This CDR3 region has 16 residues. CDR3 region: CASSLMSYGLLDEQYF. The DNA for the CDR3 is TGTGCCAGCAGTTTAATGTCTTACGGCCTACTGGACGAGCAGTACTTC.

The chain couples TRBV20-1 to TRBJ2-7, with 8 bases matching TRBD2. Trimming took 2 bases from V and 2 from J; bases not matched to a gene: 8. This CDR3 is built from 15 residues. Germline loops: CDR1 DFQATT, CDR2 SNEGSKA (reference sequence). The CDR3: CSARLRGAGAYEQYF. The CDR3 region has the DNA TGCAGTGCTAGATTAAGAGGAGCGGGAGCCTACGAGCAGTACTTC.

This chain joins TRBV9 and TRBJ1-1; TRBD1 aligns across 10 bases. The germline V gene has CDR1 SGDLS and CDR2 YYNGEE. The junction had 0 bases not matched to a gene; V was cut back by 3 bases and J by 4 bases. The CDR3 contains 13 residues. CDR3 sequence (DNA): TGTGCCAGCAGCGGACAGGGGGCCACTGAAGCTTTCTTT. Residues: CASSGQGATEAFF.

This chain joins TRBV7-9 and TRBJ2-1; D gene unclear. Germline CDR1 SEHNR, CDR2 FQNEAQ (reference sequence). The length of the CDR3 is 14 residues. The ends were cut back, 5 bases at V and 7 bases at J, with 15 bases in the middle. The CDR3 region is CASSERTGRNEQFF. The DNA of the CDR3 is TGTGCCAGCAGCGAGAGGACGGGTAGGAATGAGCAGTTCTTC. The entire variable domain, with the rest obtained from reference TRBV7-9 and TRBJ2-1, is as follows: DTGVSQNPRHKITKRGQNVTFRCDPISEHNRLYWYRQTLGQGPEFLTYFQNEAQLEKSRLLSDRFSAERPKGSFSTLEIQRTEQGDSAMYLCASSERTGRNEQFFGPGTRLTVL.

V and J are TRBV2 and TRBJ2-3; 12 positions agree with TRBD2. V was pared by 7 bases and J by 5 bases, with 10 bases of the junction left unmatched. There are 16 residues in the CDR3. Germline values: CDR1 SNHLY, CDR2 FYNNEI. CDR3 sequence reads: CASNPGLAGSGDTQYF. CDR3 DNA: TGTGCCAGCAACCCGGGACTAGCGGGTTCTGGAGATACGCAGTATTTT.

This clonotype occurred a few times. This chain connects TRBV3-1 to TRBJ1-6; a possible D gene is TRBD1 (6 bases). CDR1 is LGHDT, CDR2 YNNKEL, per germline (reference sequence). Trimming shortened V by 8 bases and J by 8 bases, and 10 bases separated the two germline ends. This CDR3 has 12 amino acids. The CDR3 reads CASGDTYSPLHF. CDR3 in DNA: TGTGCCAGCGGGGACACCTATTCACCCCTCCACTTT.

In its sample, this clonotype was seen a few times. The rearrangement links TRBV2 to TRBJ2-7, with 9 bases matching TRBD1. CDR1 is SNHLY and CDR2 is FYNNEI in the germline V gene. V lost 6 bases, J lost 1 base, and 4 bases stayed unmatched. The CDR3 runs to 14 residues. The CDR3 DNA follows: TGTGCCAGCAGCGGGGACAGGGTTTCCTACGAGCAGTACTTC. This translates into CASSGDRVSYEQYF. The full variable domain, completed using reference TRBV2 and TRBJ2-7, is EPEVTQTPSHQVTQMGQEVILRCVPISNHLYFYWYRQILGQKVEFLVSFYNNEISEKSEIFDDQFSVERPDGSNFTLKIRSTKLEDSAMYFCASSGDRVSYEQYFGPGTRLTVT.

V usage is TRBV28 and J usage is TRBJ2-3, with 9 bases identical to TRBD1. V shed 4 bases and J 6 bases; nucleotides not matched to a gene: 11. The CDR3 is 16 residues long. Germline-derived CDR1 and CDR2 are MDHEN and SYDVKM. The CDR3 DNA is TGTGCCAGCAGTTCTACGGGACAGGGTGTACGGGATACGCAGTATTTT. This translates into CASSSTGQGVRDTQYF.